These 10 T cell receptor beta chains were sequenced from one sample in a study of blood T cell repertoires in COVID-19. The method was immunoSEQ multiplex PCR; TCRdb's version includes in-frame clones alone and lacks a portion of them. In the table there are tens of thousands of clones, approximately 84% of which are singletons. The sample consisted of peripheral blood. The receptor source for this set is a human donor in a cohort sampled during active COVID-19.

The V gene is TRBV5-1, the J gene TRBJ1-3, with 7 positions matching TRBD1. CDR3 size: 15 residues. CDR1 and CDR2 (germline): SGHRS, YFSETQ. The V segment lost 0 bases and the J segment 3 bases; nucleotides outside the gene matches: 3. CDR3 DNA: TGCGCCAGCAGCTTGGAGGGGGCGCTTGGAAACACCATATATTTT. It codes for CASSLEGALGNTIYF.

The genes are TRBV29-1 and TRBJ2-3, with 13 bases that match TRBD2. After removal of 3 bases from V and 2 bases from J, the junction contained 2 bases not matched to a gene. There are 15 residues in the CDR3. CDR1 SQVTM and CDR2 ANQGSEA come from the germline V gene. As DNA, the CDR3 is TGCAGCGTTGATGGGACTAGCGGGAACACAGATACGCAGTATTTT. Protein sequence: CSVDGTSGNTDTQYF.

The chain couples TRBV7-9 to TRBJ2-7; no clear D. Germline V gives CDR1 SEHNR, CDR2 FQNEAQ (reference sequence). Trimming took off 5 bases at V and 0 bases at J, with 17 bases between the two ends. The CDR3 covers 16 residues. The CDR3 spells CASSLEGRSISYEQYF. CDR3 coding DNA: TGTGCCAGCAGCCTAGAAGGCAGGTCCATCTCCTACGAGCAGTACTTC.

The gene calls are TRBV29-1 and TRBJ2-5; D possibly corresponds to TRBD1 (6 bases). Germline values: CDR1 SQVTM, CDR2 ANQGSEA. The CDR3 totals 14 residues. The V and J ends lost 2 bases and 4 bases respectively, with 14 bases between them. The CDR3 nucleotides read TGCAGCGTTGAATCGCAGGGGAATCCAGAGACCCAGTACTTC. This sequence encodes CSVESQGNPETQYF.

The CDR3: CAIGLAGGLGSYNEQFF. The CDR3 region has the DNA TGTGCCATCGGACTAGCGGGGGGGCTAGGCTCCTACAATGAGCAGTTCTTC. The rearrangement links TRBV10-3 to TRBJ2-1; 15 nucleotides agree with TRBD2. J lost 0 bases, V lost 8 bases, and 5 bases had no gene match. The CDR3 extends over 17 amino acids. Germline lookup yields CDR1 ENHRY and CDR2 SYGVKD.

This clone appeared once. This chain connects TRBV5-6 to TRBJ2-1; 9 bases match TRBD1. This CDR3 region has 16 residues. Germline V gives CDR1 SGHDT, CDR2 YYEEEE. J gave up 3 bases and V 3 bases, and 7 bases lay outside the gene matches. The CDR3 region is CASSSDRGEVYNEQFF. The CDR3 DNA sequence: TGTGCCAGCAGCTCCGACAGGGGGGAGGTCTACAATGAGCAGTTCTTC.

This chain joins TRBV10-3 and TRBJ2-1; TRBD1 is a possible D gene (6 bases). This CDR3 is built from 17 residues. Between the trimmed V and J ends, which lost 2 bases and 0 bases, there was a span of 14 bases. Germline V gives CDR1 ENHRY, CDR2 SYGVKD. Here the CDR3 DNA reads TGTGCCATCAGTGAGCACGGACAGCAAATCTCCTACAATGAGCAGTTCTTC. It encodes CAISEHGQQISYNEQFF.

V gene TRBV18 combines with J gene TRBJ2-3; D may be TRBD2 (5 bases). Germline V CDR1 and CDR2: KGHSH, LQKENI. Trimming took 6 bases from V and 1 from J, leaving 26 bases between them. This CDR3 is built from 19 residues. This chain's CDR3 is CASSLVAPGIPLGTDTQYF. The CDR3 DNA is TGTGCCAGCTCCCTCGTGGCCCCCGGGATCCCCCTCGGCACAGATACGCAGTATTTT.

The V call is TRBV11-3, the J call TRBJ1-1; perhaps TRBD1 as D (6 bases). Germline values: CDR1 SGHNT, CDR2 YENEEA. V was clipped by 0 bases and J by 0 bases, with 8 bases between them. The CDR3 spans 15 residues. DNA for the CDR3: TGTGCCAGCAGCTTAGAAGGGGGACTGAACACTGAAGCTTTCTTT. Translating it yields CASSLEGGLNTEAFF. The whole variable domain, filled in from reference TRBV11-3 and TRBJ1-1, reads EAGVVQSPRYKIIEKKQPVAFWCNPISGHNTLYWYLQNLGQGPELLIRYENEEAVDDSQLPKDRFSAERLKGVDSTLKIQPAELGDSAVYLCASSLEGGLNTEAFFGQGTRLTVV.

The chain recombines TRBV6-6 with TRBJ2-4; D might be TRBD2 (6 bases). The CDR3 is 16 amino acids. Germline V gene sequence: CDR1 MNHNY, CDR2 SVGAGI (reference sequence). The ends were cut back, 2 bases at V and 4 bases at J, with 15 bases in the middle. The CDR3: CASSYTHEAGKNIQYF. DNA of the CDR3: TGTGCCAGCAGTTACACACACGAGGCGGGGAAAAACATTCAGTACTTC.